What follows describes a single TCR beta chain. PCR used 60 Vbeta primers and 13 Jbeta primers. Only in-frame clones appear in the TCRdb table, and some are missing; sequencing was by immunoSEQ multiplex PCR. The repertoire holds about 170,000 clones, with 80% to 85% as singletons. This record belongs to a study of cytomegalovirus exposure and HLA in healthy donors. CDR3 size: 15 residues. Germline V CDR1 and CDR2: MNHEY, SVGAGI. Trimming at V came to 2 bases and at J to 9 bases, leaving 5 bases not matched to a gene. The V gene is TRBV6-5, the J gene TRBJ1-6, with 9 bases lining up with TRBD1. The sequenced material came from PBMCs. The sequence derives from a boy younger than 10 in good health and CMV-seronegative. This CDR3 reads CASSYGQGIGSPLHF. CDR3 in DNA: TGTGCCAGCAGTTACGGACAGGGGATAGGTTCACCCCTCCACTTT.